This T cell receptor beta chain appears in the sequencing data of a study of cytomegalovirus exposure and HLA in healthy donors. Whole-study context: The 120 validation repertoires, a later analysis reported, used the same platform as the roughly 650 repertoires from the first cohort.

The data were produced by immunoSEQ multiplex PCR, yet TCRdb's version contains in-frame clones alone and is incomplete. The sample records 130,000 to 150,000 clones, more than 85% being singletons. V was clipped by 5 bases and J by 9 bases; unmatched bases: 11. Germline V CDR1 and CDR2: MNHEY, SMNVEV (reference sequence). This CDR3 is 14 amino acids long. Study-wide points: In vitro assays verified that a few CMV-associated chains recognized CMV antigens specifically. Listed as cytomegalovirus-associated were about 160 TCR beta chains.

In the case of this clone: As yet, its antigen is unknown.

The chain links TRBV27 to TRBJ1-1; 8 nucleotides align to TRBD1. This receptor was identified in a man between 18 and 29 years old in good health and CMV-seronegative. Specimen: PBMCs. The CDR3 spells CASSLARQGAKAFF. CDR3 nucleotide sequence: TGTGCCAGCAGTCTCGCCCGGCAGGGGGCGAAAGCTTTCTTT.